This record looks at one T cell receptor beta chain sequence and its context. Its specificity is not known. This sample is part of a study of post-analysis software for immune sequencing data. About the research overall: The patients showed relapsing-remitting, secondary progressive and progressive-relapsing multiple sclerosis courses.

Incorporated into the TCR beta cDNA libraries were unique molecular identifiers, which served to reduce PCR and sequencing biases. When about 0.95 to 10 million T cells were used, they gave some 520,000 cDNA molecules. MiXCR, applied by TCRdb to the PCR reads, yields one record per CDR3 protein. The profile covers 500,000 to 600,000 distinct CDR3 sequences, with 44% appearing a single time and about 1.5% taken by the ten largest. Study findings and constraints: Four to six TRBV segments were more frequent in patients than controls; TRBV5-6, TRBV5-1 and TRBV20-1 belonged to this group. Batch-mates among the samples co-clustered strongly by F measure. When compared against controls, multiple sclerosis patients showed significantly lower normalized Chao1 diversity.

This CDR3 is 16 amino acids long. The germline CDR1 and CDR2 sequences are DFQATT and SNEGSKA (reference sequence). V was pared by 2 bases and J by 0 bases, with 14 bases between. The TCR originated in a girl aged 10 to 17 with multiple sclerosis. The rearrangement uses TRBV20-1 and TRBJ1-5; possible D gene TRBD1, 5 bases. The sample consisted of blood. The CDR3 here is CSARNGAGYSNQPQHF. CDR3 DNA sequence: TGCAGTGCTAGAAACGGGGCTGGCTATAGCAATCAGCCCCAGCATTTT.